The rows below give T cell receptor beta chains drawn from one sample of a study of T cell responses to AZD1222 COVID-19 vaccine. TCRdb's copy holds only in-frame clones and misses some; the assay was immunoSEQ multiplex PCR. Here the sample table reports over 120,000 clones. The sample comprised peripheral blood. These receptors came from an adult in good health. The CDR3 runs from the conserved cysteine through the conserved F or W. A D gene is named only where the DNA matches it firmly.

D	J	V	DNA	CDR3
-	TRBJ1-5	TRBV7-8	TGTGCCAGCAGCTCCCCAAACCGGGAGCCGAGCAATCAGCCCCAGCATTTT	CASSSPNREPSNQPQHF
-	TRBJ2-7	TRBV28	TGTGCCAGCAGTTTATGGGGGGCAGGGCGGAACTACGAGCAGTACTTC	CASSLWGAGRNYEQYF
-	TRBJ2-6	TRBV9	TGTGCCAGCAGCGTAGTTCCAGGGAACTCTGGGGCCAACGTCCTGACTTTC	CASSVVPGNSGANVLTF
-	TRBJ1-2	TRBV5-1	TGCGCCAGCAGCTTGGGGTCGCCCGGCTATGGCTACACCTTC	CASSLGSPGYGYTF
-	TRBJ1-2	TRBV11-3	TGTGCCAGCAGCTTCAGTGCCGCAGGCGGTGGCTACACCTTC	CASSFSAAGGGYTF
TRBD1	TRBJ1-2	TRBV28	TGTGCCAGCAGTGCCGGGACAGGGCTCTATGGCTACACCTTC	CASSAGTGLYGYTF
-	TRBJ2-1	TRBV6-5	TGTGCCAGCAGTATCCAGGGTGGGGCCTACAATGAGCAGTTCTTC	CASSIQGGAYNEQFF
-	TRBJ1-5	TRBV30	TGTGCCTCGGATGTGGGGGGCAATCAGCCCCAGCATTTT	CASDVGGNQPQHF
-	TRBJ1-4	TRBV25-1	TGTGCCAGCAGGGGAGGTGGTAATGAAAAACTGTTTTTT	CASRGGGNEKLFF
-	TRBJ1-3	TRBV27	TGTGCCAGCAGCCTCCAACAGGTATGGGGAAACACCATATATTTT	CASSLQQVWGNTIYF
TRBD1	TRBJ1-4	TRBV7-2	TGTGCCAGCAGCTTAAGGTCCGGGACAGGGGGGGGAAAACTGTTTTTT	CASSLRSGTGGGKLFF
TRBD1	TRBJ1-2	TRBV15	TGTGCCACCAGCAGAGGGGGGACAGGAAACTATGGCTACACCTTC	CATSRGGTGNYGYTF
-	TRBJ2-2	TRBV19	TGTGCCAGTAGTCGGGTAACCGGGGAGCTGTTTTTT	CASSRVTGELFF
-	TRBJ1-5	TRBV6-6	TGTGCCAGCAATGGTCAGACCAATCAGCCCCAGCATTTT	CASNGQTNQPQHF
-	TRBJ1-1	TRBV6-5	TGTGCCAGCGTCCCGGGGATGAACACTGAAGCTTTCTTT	CASVPGMNTEAFF
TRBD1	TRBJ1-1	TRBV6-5	TGTGCCAGCAGTTACACCTACAGGGGCCCTGAAGCTTTCTTT	CASSYTYRGPEAFF
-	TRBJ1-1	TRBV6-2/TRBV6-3	TGTGCCAGCAGTTATCTCCAGGGTACTGAAGCTTTCTTT	CASSYLQGTEAFF
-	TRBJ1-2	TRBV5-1	TGCGCCAGCAGCTCGACAGTTAACTATGGCTACACCTTC	CASSSTVNYGYTF
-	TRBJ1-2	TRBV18	TGTGCCAGCTCACTCCCGTTAGTAGGCTACACCTTC	CASSLPLVGYTF
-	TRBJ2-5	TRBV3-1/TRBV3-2	TGTGCCAGCAGCCAAGTATGGCAATCCGGGGGTCAAGAGACCCAGTACTTC	CASSQVWQSGGQETQYF
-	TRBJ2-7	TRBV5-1	TGCGCCAGCAGTGCCGACCCCGGGTGGGAGTACGAGCAGTACTTC	CASSADPGWEYEQYF
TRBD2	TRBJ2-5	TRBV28	TGTGCCAGCAGTACCCTCCCTAGCGGGGGACAAGAGACCCAGTACTTC	CASSTLPSGGQETQYF
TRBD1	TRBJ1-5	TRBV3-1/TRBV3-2	TGTGCCAGCACCATCATAACAGGGGATAGCAATCAGCCCCAGCATTTT	CASTIITGDSNQPQHF
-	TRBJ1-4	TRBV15	TGTGCCACCAGCAGAGTGGGAGGGCGGCATGAAAAACTGTTTTTT	CATSRVGGRHEKLFF
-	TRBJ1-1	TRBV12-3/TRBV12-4	TGTGCCAGCAGTTTACAGGGTGGAGCTGAAGCTTTCTTT	CASSLQGGAEAFF
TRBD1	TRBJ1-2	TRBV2	TGTGCCAGCAGCATGGACAGGGGGAACTATGGCTACACCTTC	CASSMDRGNYGYTF
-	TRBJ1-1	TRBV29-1	TGCAGCGCCCTTCCGCCCGGGGACCGCGGTGAAGCTTTCTTT	CSALPPGDRGEAFF
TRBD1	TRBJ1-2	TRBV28	TGTGCCAGCAGTTCCCCCGGGACAGGGTTTAACTATGGCTACACCTTC	CASSSPGTGFNYGYTF
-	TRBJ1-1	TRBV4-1	TGCGCCAGCAGCCAAGAAAGGACTTTCTTT	CASSQERTFF
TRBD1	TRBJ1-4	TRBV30	TGTGCCTGGAGTAGACAGGGGTCTAATGAAAAACTGTTTTTT	CAWSRQGSNEKLFF
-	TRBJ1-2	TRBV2	TGTGCCAGCAGTGGGCAGGGTTCCTCTAACTATGGCTACACCTTC	CASSGQGSSNYGYTF
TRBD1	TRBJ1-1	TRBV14	TGTGCCAGCAGCATACGGACAGGGAACACTGAAGCTTTCTTT	CASSIRTGNTEAFF
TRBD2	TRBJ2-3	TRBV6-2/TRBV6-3	TGTGCCAGCAGTTACCTAGGGGACTACGGTACGCAGTATTTT	CASSYLGDYGTQYF
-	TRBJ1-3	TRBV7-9	TGTGCCAGCAACCCAAAGGGATTCGAAGGAAACACCATATATTTT	CASNPKGFEGNTIYF
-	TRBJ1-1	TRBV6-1	TGTGCCAGCAGTGATAGGGGGACACCTCGGAACACTGAAGCTTTCTTT	CASSDRGTPRNTEAFF
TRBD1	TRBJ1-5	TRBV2	TGTGCCAGCAGAAGGGACAGCCCCCGTTCCCAGAGCAATCAGCCCCAGCATTTT	CASRRDSPRSQSNQPQHF
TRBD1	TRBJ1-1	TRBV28	TGTGCCAGCAGGAAACCCACAGGGGTGAACACTGAAGCTTTCTTT	CASRKPTGVNTEAFF
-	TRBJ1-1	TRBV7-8	TGTGCCAGCAGCCGTTCCCAGGGCCCGAACACTGAAGCTTTCTTT	CASSRSQGPNTEAFF
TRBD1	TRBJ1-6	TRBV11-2	TGTGCCAGCAGTCCCCAGGGGGCCACGACCCATTCACCCCTCCACTTT	CASSPQGATTHSPLHF
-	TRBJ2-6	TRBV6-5	TGTGCCAGTAAACTTGACTCTGGGGCCAACGTCCTGACTTTC	CASKLDSGANVLTF
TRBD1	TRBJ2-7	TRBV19	TGTGCCAGTAGGGACAGGGGGCGGGACGAGCAGTACTTC	CASRDRGRDEQYF
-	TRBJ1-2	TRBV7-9	TGTGCCAGCAGCCCCCGGGACCCACCTGGGGGTGGCTACACCTTC	CASSPRDPPGGGYTF